This T cell receptor (beta chain) came from a study of Graves' ophthalmopathy and Graves' hyperthyroidism. Overall study findings and caveats: Blood repertoires reportedly contained most expanded thyroid clonotypes above 0.001 frequency. Distinction of ophthalmopathy from stable hyperthyroidism by a 13-signature model reached nearly 90% sensitivity and roughly 78% specificity.

Diagnoses were established from clinical symptoms, serum thyroxine, TRAb, thyroid ultrasound and orbital computed tomography. Concerning this clonotype itself: Its antigen is unidentified.

RNA transcripts yielded amplified TCR beta CDR3 regions. RT-PCR was first run with HTBI primers, then multiplex PCR in a second round. MiXCR, run by TCRdb on the multiplex PCR reads, gives a single entry per CDR3 protein. Among some 250,000 distinct CDR3 sequences listed, about 47% were seen once. The sequence was collected from an adult man with Graves' ophthalmopathy. The source material was peripheral blood.

The CDR3 protein is CASSLMPRRGQRGTQYF. As DNA, the CDR3 is TGTGCCAGCAGTTTAATGCCCCGGCGGGGGCAGCGCGGGACCCAGTACTTC. The chain uses TRBV2 and TRBJ2-5, with a weak D call TRBD2 (7 bases). The germline V and J ends were trimmed by 5 bases and 7 bases, with 26 bases remaining between them. The germline CDR1 and CDR2 sequences are SNHLY and FYNNEI. This CDR3 is built from 17 residues.